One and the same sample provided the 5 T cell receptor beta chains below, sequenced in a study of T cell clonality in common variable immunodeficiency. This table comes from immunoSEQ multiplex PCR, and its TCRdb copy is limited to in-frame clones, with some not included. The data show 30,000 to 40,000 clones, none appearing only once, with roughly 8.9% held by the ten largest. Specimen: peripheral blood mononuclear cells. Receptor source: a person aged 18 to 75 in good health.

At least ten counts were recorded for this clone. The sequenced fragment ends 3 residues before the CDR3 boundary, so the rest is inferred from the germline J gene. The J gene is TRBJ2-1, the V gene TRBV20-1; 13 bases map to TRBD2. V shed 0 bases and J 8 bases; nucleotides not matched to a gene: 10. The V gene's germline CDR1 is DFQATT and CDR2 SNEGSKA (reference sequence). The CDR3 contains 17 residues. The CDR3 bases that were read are TGCAGTGCTAGAGAACGACTAGCGGGAGGCCTTCAGGATGAG. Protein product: CSARERLAGGLQDE. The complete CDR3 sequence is CSARERLAGGLQDEQFF.

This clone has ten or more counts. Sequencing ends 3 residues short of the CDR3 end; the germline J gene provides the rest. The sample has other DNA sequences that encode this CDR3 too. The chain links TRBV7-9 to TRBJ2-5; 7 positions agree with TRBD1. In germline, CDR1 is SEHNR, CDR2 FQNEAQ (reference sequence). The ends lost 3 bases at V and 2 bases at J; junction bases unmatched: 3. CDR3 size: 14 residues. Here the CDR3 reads CASSFGTAQETQYF. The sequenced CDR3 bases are TGTGCCAGCAGCTTTGGGACAGCTCAAGAGACC.

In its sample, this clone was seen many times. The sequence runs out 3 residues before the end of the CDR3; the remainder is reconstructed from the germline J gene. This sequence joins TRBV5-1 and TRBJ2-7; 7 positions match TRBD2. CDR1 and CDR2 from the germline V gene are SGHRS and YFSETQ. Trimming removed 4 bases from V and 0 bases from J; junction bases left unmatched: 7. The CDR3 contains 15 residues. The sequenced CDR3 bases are TGCGCCAGCAGCGACGGGACGGGGGGCTCCTACGAG. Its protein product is CASSDGTGGSYE. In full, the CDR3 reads CASSDGTGGSYEQYF.

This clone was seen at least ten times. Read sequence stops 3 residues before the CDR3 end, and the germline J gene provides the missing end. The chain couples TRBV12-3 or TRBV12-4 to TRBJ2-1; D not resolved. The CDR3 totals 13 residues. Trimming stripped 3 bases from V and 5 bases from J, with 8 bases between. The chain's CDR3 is CASSFRTDNEQFF. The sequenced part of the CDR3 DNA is TGTGCCAGCAGTTTCCGAACTGACAATGAG.

The sequenced CDR3 bases are TGTGCCAGCTCACCTCTCAACGAACGGGGGGCAGATGGT. Its protein product is CASSPLNERGADG. The whole CDR3 sequence is CASSPLNERGADGQYF. J is TRBJ2-4 and V is TRBV18, with D possibly TRBD2 on 7 matching bases. Read data end 3 residues before the CDR3 end; the end is taken from the germline J gene. Germline values: CDR1 KGHSH, CDR2 LQKENI. This CDR3 is 16 amino acids long.